A selection of T cell receptor beta chains follows, all from one sample in a study of blood T cell repertoires in COVID-19. Repertoires were generated with immunoSEQ multiplex PCR, while TCRdb's copy carries only in-frame clones and drops some. The profile shows over 150,000 clones, approximately 84% of them singletons. Sequenced material: PBMCs or T cells enriched from blood (not recorded which). All receptors derive from a man in his forties who had recovered from COVID-19. The CDR3 runs from the conserved cysteine through the conserved F or W. The D gene is left open where the match is weak. Only part of the rows carry a size: once, few, many, or a class if the clone is expanded.

J gene: TRBJ1-2; V gene: TRBV7-9; D gene: .; clone size: .; CDR3 DNA: TGTGCCAGCACCGCGGGAAGTAACTATGGCTACACCTTC; CDR3 protein: CASTAGSNYGYTF
J gene: TRBJ2-3; V gene: TRBV5-1; D gene: TRBD2; clone size: .; CDR3 DNA: TGCGCCAGCAGCTTGGAGGGGGGACTAGCTACAGATACGCAGTATTTT; CDR3 protein: CASSLEGGLATDTQYF
J gene: TRBJ2-3; V gene: TRBV6-4; D gene: .; clone size: .; CDR3 DNA: TGTGCCAGCAGTGATGGGAGTCTGGGTACAGATACGCAGTATTTT; CDR3 protein: CASSDGSLGTDTQYF
J gene: TRBJ1-6; V gene: TRBV18; D gene: TRBD1; clone size: .; CDR3 DNA: TGTGCCAGCTCACTTACCCCAACCGCAGGGGGAACTAATTCACCCCTCCACTTT; CDR3 protein: CASSLTPTAGGTNSPLHF
J gene: TRBJ1-1; V gene: TRBV5-1; D gene: TRBD1; clone size: .; CDR3 DNA: TGCGCCAGCAGCGAGCAGACAGGGCAGAACACTGAAGCTTTCTTT; CDR3 protein: CASSEQTGQNTEAFF
J gene: TRBJ1-1; V gene: TRBV13; D gene: TRBD1; clone size: .; CDR3 DNA: TGTGCCAGCAGCCGGACAGGGGGCGGGAACACTGAAGCTTTCTTT; CDR3 protein: CASSRTGGGNTEAFF
J gene: TRBJ2-2; V gene: TRBV18; D gene: TRBD1; clone size: .; CDR3 DNA: TGTGCCAGCTCACCGAGCTTACCGGGACAGGCGAACACCGGGGAGCTGTTTTTT; CDR3 protein: CASSPSLPGQANTGELFF
J gene: TRBJ2-7; V gene: TRBV9; D gene: .; clone size: .; CDR3 DNA: TGTGCCAGCAGCGTTTCGACAGGATCCTACGAGCAGTACTTC; CDR3 protein: CASSVSTGSYEQYF
J gene: TRBJ1-1; V gene: TRBV7-2; D gene: TRBD1; clone size: .; CDR3 DNA: TGTGCCAGCAGCACCGGGACAGTAATGAACACTGAAGCTTTCTTT; CDR3 protein: CASSTGTVMNTEAFF
J gene: TRBJ1-1; V gene: TRBV5-1; D gene: .; clone size: once; CDR3 DNA: TGCGCCAGCAGCTTGGCCGCGGTCGGGGTGAACACTGAAGCTTTCTTT; CDR3 protein: CASSLAAVGVNTEAFF
J gene: TRBJ1-2; V gene: TRBV27; D gene: TRBD1; clone size: .; CDR3 DNA: TGTGCCAGCAGTCCGCGGACAGGGGGCGGCTATGGCTACACCTTC; CDR3 protein: CASSPRTGGGYGYTF
J gene: TRBJ2-2; V gene: TRBV14; D gene: .; clone size: .; CDR3 DNA: TGTGCCAGCAGCCAAACACTCACAGGCATTAGAACCGGGGAGCTGTTTTTT; CDR3 protein: CASSQTLTGIRTGELFF
J gene: TRBJ2-6; V gene: TRBV4-1; D gene: TRBD1; clone size: .; CDR3 DNA: TGCGCCAGCAGCCAGGGGGGACAGGGGACCTCTGGGGCCAACGTCCTGACTTTC; CDR3 protein: CASSQGGQGTSGANVLTF
J gene: TRBJ2-3; V gene: TRBV14; D gene: .; clone size: .; CDR3 DNA: TGTGCCAGCAGCCAGCCCCTAGGCGATGCAGATACGCAGTATTTT; CDR3 protein: CASSQPLGDADTQYF
J gene: TRBJ2-7; V gene: TRBV7-2; D gene: TRBD1; clone size: once; CDR3 DNA: TGTGCCAGCAGCTTAGCAAGCAGGGGGCCCTACGAGCAGTACTTC; CDR3 protein: CASSLASRGPYEQYF
J gene: TRBJ2-1; V gene: TRBV7-6; D gene: .; clone size: .; CDR3 DNA: TGTGCCAGCAGCTTAGGAAGGGGCGAGCAGTTCTTC; CDR3 protein: CASSLGRGEQFF
J gene: TRBJ1-1; V gene: TRBV10-3; D gene: .; clone size: .; CDR3 DNA: TGTGCCATCAGTGTCAGGGAACGAAACACTGAAGCTTTCTTT; CDR3 protein: CAISVRERNTEAFF
J gene: TRBJ2-6; V gene: TRBV5-8; D gene: TRBD1; clone size: .; CDR3 DNA: TGTGCCAGCAGCGTCGGGACAGGTCTACCTGGGGCCAACGTCCTGACTTTC; CDR3 protein: CASSVGTGLPGANVLTF
J gene: TRBJ1-1; V gene: TRBV7-9; D gene: .; clone size: .; CDR3 DNA: TGTGCCAGCAGCTCATCCTCAGGGGTGAAGGCTGAAGCTTTCTTT; CDR3 protein: CASSSSSGVKAEAFF
J gene: TRBJ1-5; V gene: TRBV27; D gene: .; clone size: few; CDR3 DNA: TGTGCCAGCAGCCCAAGCAATCAGCCCCAGCATTTT; CDR3 protein: CASSPSNQPQHF
J gene: TRBJ1-4; V gene: TRBV11-2; D gene: TRBD1; clone size: .; CDR3 DNA: TGTGCCGGCAGCCCACAGGGGGCGATAAGGGAAAAACTGTTTTTT; CDR3 protein: CAGSPQGAIREKLFF
J gene: TRBJ2-7; V gene: TRBV18; D gene: .; clone size: few; CDR3 DNA: TGTGCCAGCTCACCTTCGACAGGTTCGCCCTACGAGCAGTACTTC; CDR3 protein: CASSPSTGSPYEQYF
J gene: TRBJ1-2; V gene: TRBV5-4; D gene: TRBD1; clone size: .; CDR3 DNA: TGTGCCAGCAGCTTGGGTGGGGCAGGGGGCGAGTTTAACGCCTTC; CDR3 protein: CASSLGGAGGEFNAF
J gene: TRBJ2-2; V gene: TRBV30; D gene: .; clone size: .; CDR3 DNA: TGTGCCTGGAGTGCAAACCGGGACATGAACACCGGGGAGCTGTTTTTT; CDR3 protein: CAWSANRDMNTGELFF
J gene: TRBJ2-2; V gene: TRBV7-2; D gene: TRBD2; clone size: .; CDR3 DNA: TGTGCCAGCAGCGCTAGCGGCACCGGGGAGCTGTTTTTT; CDR3 protein: CASSASGTGELFF
J gene: TRBJ2-3; V gene: TRBV7-8; D gene: .; clone size: .; CDR3 DNA: TGTGCCAGCAGCTACGGAGTCACAGATACGCAGTATTTT; CDR3 protein: CASSYGVTDTQYF
J gene: TRBJ2-1; V gene: TRBV4-3; D gene: TRBD2; clone size: .; CDR3 DNA: TGCGCCAGCAGCCAAGTCCTCCCCAGCGGGGCCTTTCCCAACAATGAGCAGTTCTTC; CDR3 protein: CASSQVLPSGAFPNNEQFF
J gene: TRBJ1-2; V gene: TRBV12-3/TRBV12-4; D gene: TRBD1; clone size: once; CDR3 DNA: TGTGCCAGCAGTCAATCAGGGGGCCATGGCTACACCTTC; CDR3 protein: CASSQSGGHGYTF
J gene: TRBJ1-1; V gene: TRBV3-1/TRBV3-2; D gene: TRBD1; clone size: .; CDR3 DNA: TGTGCCAGCAGCTTAGGGGGGACGGACAGGACTGAAGCTTTCTTT; CDR3 protein: CASSLGGTDRTEAFF